The rows below give T cell receptor beta chains drawn from one sample of a study of blood T cell repertoires in COVID-19. This table comes from immunoSEQ multiplex PCR, and its TCRdb copy is limited to in-frame clones, with some not included. The sample holds 300,000 to 450,000 clones, about 90% seen once. What was sequenced was peripheral blood. The receptors were sampled from a woman between 25 and 40 years old with COVID-19, enrolled during active disease. Both conserved end residues are part of each CDR3. D genes are given only for firm matches. Clone size is shown for a subset of rows, as once, few, many or a class of expanded clone.

j_gene	v_gene	abundance	d_gene	CDR3aa	CDR3nt
TRBJ2-2	TRBV7-2	.	TRBD1	CASSWGTGSGTGELFF	TGTGCCAGCAGCTGGGGGACAGGGTCGGGCACCGGGGAGCTGTTTTTT
TRBJ2-5	TRBV15	.	TRBD2	CATSGTSGGASETQYF	TGTGCCACCAGCGGAACTAGCGGGGGGGCTTCAGAGACCCAGTACTTC
TRBJ1-2	TRBV21-1	.	.	CASSKGGRGRGYTF	TGTGCCAGCAGCAAAGGGGGGCGCGGGCGGGGCTACACCTTC
TRBJ2-2	TRBV6-4	few	TRBD1	CASSDWETGHTGELFF	TGTGCCAGCAGTGACTGGGAGACAGGGCACACCGGGGAGCTGTTTTTT
TRBJ1-4	TRBV24-1	.	TRBD1	CATSEAGGTEKLFF	TGTGCCACCAGTGAGGCAGGGGGAACTGAAAAACTGTTTTTT
TRBJ2-1	TRBV11-3	.	TRBD1	CASSYQPGQGSTQFF	TGTGCCAGCAGCTACCAACCGGGACAGGGGTCAACGCAGTTCTTC
TRBJ2-1	TRBV4-3	.	TRBD2	CASSPLAGGINEQFF	TGCGCCAGCAGCCCACTAGCGGGGGGAATCAATGAGCAGTTCTTC
TRBJ1-1	TRBV25-1	.	.	CASSAQGNTEAFF	TGTGCCAGCAGTGCGCAGGGGAACACTGAAGCTTTCTTT
TRBJ2-7	TRBV6-2/TRBV6-3	once	.	CASSLTASLYEQYF	TGTGCCAGCAGTCTGACAGCCTCCCTGTACGAGCAGTACTTC
TRBJ2-3	TRBV6-4	.	TRBD2	CASSDGASGADTQYF	TGTGCCAGCAGTGACGGGGCTAGCGGGGCAGATACGCAGTATTTT
TRBJ2-1	TRBV5-1	.	TRBD2	CASSSGLAVGNEQFF	TGCGCCAGCAGCTCCGGACTAGCGGTGGGGAATGAGCAGTTCTTC
TRBJ2-5	TRBV6-2/TRBV6-3	.	TRBD2	CASSLRSGRAIETQYF	TGTGCCAGCAGTTTAAGAAGCGGGAGGGCTATAGAGACCCAGTACTTC
TRBJ1-3	TRBV11-3	.	.	CASSFSSGSGNTIYF	TGTGCCAGCAGCTTCTCGTCGGGGTCTGGAAACACCATATATTTT
TRBJ2-1	TRBV7-8	.	.	CASSLGTASNEQFF	TGTGCCAGCAGCTTAGGGACAGCCTCCAATGAGCAGTTCTTC
TRBJ2-3	TRBV5-1	.	TRBD2	CASSFLAGGQDTQYF	TGCGCCAGCAGCTTTTTAGCGGGAGGACAAGATACGCAGTATTTT
TRBJ1-4	TRBV28	.	.	CASSLERGMDEKLFF	TGTGCCAGCAGTTTAGAGCGGGGGATGGATGAAAAACTGTTTTTT
TRBJ2-2	TRBV5-1	.	.	CASSSRQGTGELFF	TGCGCCAGCAGCTCCCGGCAGGGAACCGGGGAGCTGTTTTTT
TRBJ2-7	TRBV4-3	.	.	CASSQERGLYEQYF	TGCGCCAGCAGCCAAGAGCGGGGACTTTACGAGCAGTACTTC
TRBJ2-1	TRBV4-3	once	.	CASSQDPGTYNEQFF	TGCGCCAGCAGCCAAGATCCGGGTACCTACAATGAGCAGTTCTTC
TRBJ2-1	TRBV5-1	.	TRBD1	CASSGRTGGGNEQFF	TGCGCCAGCAGCGGCCGGACAGGGGGCGGCAATGAGCAGTTCTTC
TRBJ2-5	TRBV3-1/TRBV3-2	.	TRBD2	CASSPGLGWETQYF	TGTGCCAGCAGCCCGGGACTAGGGTGGGAGACCCAGTACTTC
TRBJ2-2	TRBV5-1	once	TRBD2	CASSLFSGGTGELFF	TGCGCCAGCAGCTTGTTTAGCGGGGGTACCGGGGAGCTGTTTTTT
TRBJ1-2	TRBV29-1	.	TRBD1	CSVAQGDFNYGYTF	TGCAGCGTTGCGCAGGGGGATTTTAACTATGGCTACACCTTC
TRBJ2-5	TRBV6-2/TRBV6-3	.	TRBD2	CASSRPTSGIETQYF	TGTGCCAGCAGTCGTCCGACTAGCGGGATAGAGACCCAGTACTTC
TRBJ2-2	TRBV4-3	.	TRBD1	CASSQVQGGGAGELFF	TGCGCCAGCAGCCAAGTACAGGGGGGTGGTGCCGGGGAGCTGTTTTTT
TRBJ2-1	TRBV10-2	once	TRBD1	CASSGTGGGIYNEQFF	TGCGCCAGCAGCGGGACAGGGGGCGGGATTTACAATGAGCAGTTCTTC
TRBJ2-3	TRBV4-1	once	.	CASSPVLGLRPQTDTQYF	TGCGCCAGCAGCCCCGTCCTCGGACTCAGGCCTCAGACAGATACGCAGTATTTT
TRBJ1-2	TRBV19	.	.	CAGGASAGGYTF	TGTGCCGGTGGGGCTTCCGCCGGGGGCTACACCTTC
TRBJ2-1	TRBV10-3	once	TRBD2	CAISGTSGRHSYNEQFF	TGTGCCATCTCCGGGACTAGCGGGAGACACTCCTACAATGAGCAGTTCTTC
TRBJ2-3	TRBV4-1	.	TRBD2	CASSQGSGTSGVTQYF	TGCGCCAGCAGCCAAGGGTCCGGGACTAGCGGGGTGACGCAGTATTTT
TRBJ2-1	TRBV13	.	TRBD2	CASSEIGRGGMAGGRNEQFF	TGTGCCAGCAGCGAGATCGGGAGGGGGGGAATGGCGGGAGGGCGCAATGAGCAGTTCTTC
TRBJ2-5	TRBV18	.	TRBD1	CASSADRDRGIEETQYF	TGTGCCAGCTCAGCAGACCGGGACAGGGGGATAGAAGAGACCCAGTACTTC
TRBJ2-3	TRBV4-1	.	TRBD2	CASSQVGLAGTDTQYF	TGCGCCAGCAGCCAAGTGGGACTAGCGGGGACAGATACGCAGTATTTT
TRBJ1-2	TRBV19	.	.	CASREGQNYGYTF	TGTGCCAGTAGGGAGGGGCAAAACTATGGCTACACCTTC
TRBJ1-6	TRBV19	once	TRBD1	CASRDRGSSPLHF	TGTGCCAGTAGAGACAGGGGGAGTTCACCCCTCCACTTT
TRBJ2-3	TRBV5-1	once	TRBD2	CASTLTSGGTDTQYF	TGCGCCAGCACCCTGACTAGCGGGGGAACAGATACGCAGTATTTT
TRBJ1-5	TRBV19	.	TRBD1	CASSIWGDRSNQPQHF	TGTGCCAGTAGTATTTGGGGGGACAGGTCCAATCAGCCCCAGCATTTT
TRBJ1-1	TRBV27	.	TRBD1	CASSLSQGANTEAFF	TGTGCCAGCAGTTTATCCCAGGGGGCGAACACTGAAGCTTTCTTT
TRBJ1-1	TRBV19	.	.	CASSIVTENTEAFF	TGTGCCAGTAGTATAGTGACAGAGAACACTGAAGCTTTCTTT
TRBJ2-7	TRBV24-1	.	TRBD1	CATLRGQGRDEQYF	TGTGCCACCCTCCGAGGACAGGGCAGAGACGAGCAGTACTTC
TRBJ1-2	TRBV29-1	.	.	CSASGTRYGYTF	TGCAGCGCCAGTGGGACACGGTATGGCTACACCTTC
TRBJ1-6	TRBV19	.	.	CASRAGGSSYNSPLHF	TGTGCCAGTAGAGCCGGAGGGAGCTCCTATAATTCACCCCTCCACTTT
TRBJ2-2	TRBV2	.	.	CASSPQEGSGELFF	TGTGCCAGCAGTCCCCAAGAGGGTAGCGGGGAGCTGTTTTTT